A single sample gave rise to the 31 T cell receptor beta chains below, sequenced in a study of cytomegalovirus exposure and HLA in healthy donors. PCR was performed using 60 Vbeta and 13 Jbeta primers. The table came from immunoSEQ multiplex PCR; TCRdb's copy has only in-frame clones and leaves some out. Among some 200,000 clones listed, around 89% were seen once. Material: PBMCs. These receptors originate from a woman aged 18-35 years in good health and CMV-seronegative.

As DNA, the CDR3 is TGTGCCAGCACCAAATACGTAGCGGGGGTCACAGATACGCAGTATTTT. Translating gives CASTKYVAGVTDTQYF. V is TRBV2 and J is TRBJ2-3; 9 bases fit TRBD2. From germline, CDR1 is SNHLY and CDR2 FYNNEI. V lost 7 bases, J lost 2 bases, and 10 bases stayed unmatched. The CDR3 covers 16 residues.

The chain carries TRBV7-9 and TRBJ2-2; perhaps TRBD1 as D (6 bases). This CDR3 has 16 amino acids. In germline, CDR1 is SEHNR, CDR2 FQNEAQ (reference sequence). V lost 5 bases, J lost 2 bases, and 15 bases lay in between. The CDR3 region is CASSRIRGSNTGELFF. The DNA for the CDR3 is TGTGCCAGCAGCCGGATCAGGGGCTCCAACACCGGGGAGCTGTTTTTT.

CDR3 sequence (DNA): TGTGCCAGCAGCTTAGAGGGGGCATATCGAAACACCATATATTTT. The encoded protein is CASSLEGAYRNTIYF. The genes are TRBV11-2 and TRBJ1-3, with TRBD1 as a possible D gene (6 bases). V was clipped by 0 bases and J by 5 bases, with 11 bases between them. The CDR3 extends over 15 amino acids. Germline lookup yields CDR1 SGHAT and CDR2 FQNNGV. Filled out from reference TRBV11-2 and TRBJ1-3, the complete variable domain reads EAGVAQSPRYKIIEKRQSVAFWCNPISGHATLYWYQQILGQGPKLLIQFQNNGVVDDSQLPKDRFSAERLKGVDSTLKIQPAKLEDSAVYLCASSLEGAYRNTIYFGEGSWLTVV.

CDR3 protein: CASTSQLARYEQYF. The CDR3 bases are TGTGCCAGCACCTCTCAACTAGCGCGTTACGAGCAGTACTTC. J is TRBJ2-7 and V is TRBV6-1; TRBD2 matches 7 bases. Per the germline V gene, CDR1 is MNHNS and CDR2 is SASEGT. V dropped 7 bases and J dropped 4; count of bases not matched to a gene: 10. The CDR3 covers 14 residues.

Concerning this clone itself: The junction and the germline gene differ at one end; a read error may be behind it. This sequence joins TRBV7-9 and TRBJ2-1, with D hard to call. From germline, CDR1 is SEHNR and CDR2 FQNEAQ (reference sequence). This CDR3 has 11 residues. The CDR3, as DNA: TGTTCCAGCAGCTTCCAAACCGGGCAGTTCTTC. Amino acids: CSSSFQTGQFF.

About this clone: Within the sample, other DNA sequences also encode this same CDR3. CDR3 loop: CASSYSQNTEAFF. DNA for the CDR3: TGTGCCAGCAGTTACTCCCAGAACACTGAAGCTTTCTTT. The chain joins TRBV6-6 to TRBJ1-1; D is unresolved. The length of the CDR3 is 13 residues. Trimming cost V 0 bases and J 1 base, with 3 bases left between them. CDR1 MNHNY and CDR2 SVGAGI come from the germline V gene (reference sequence).

The chain carries TRBV19 and TRBJ2-2, with D unresolved. Trimming shortened V by 3 bases and J by 2 bases, and 10 bases separated the two germline ends. The germline V gene encodes CDR1 LNHDA and CDR2 SQIVND (reference sequence). The CDR3 has 15 amino acids. The CDR3 spells CASSILRPNTGELFF. The CDR3 nucleotides are TGTGCCAGTAGTATTCTGCGGCCTAACACCGGGGAGCTGTTTTTT.

The chain joins TRBV27 to TRBJ1-1, with D unresolved. The germline V and J ends were trimmed by 2 bases and 4 bases, with 14 bases remaining between them. From germline, CDR1 is MNHEY and CDR2 SMNVEV (reference sequence). CDR3 length equals 15 residues. The CDR3 DNA is TGTGCCAGCAGTTTACGGCCAGGCTCGGTCACTGAAGCTTTCTTT. It is translated as CASSLRPGSVTEAFF.

This rearrangement joins TRBV5-1 to TRBJ2-1, with 8 bases fitting TRBD2. Per germline, CDR1 SGHRS and CDR2 YFSETQ. Trimming at V came to 4 bases and at J to 3 bases, leaving 9 bases not matched to a gene. This CDR3 spans 16 amino acids. The CDR3 coding sequence is TGCGCCAGCAGCCCCATGGTTGCGGGGGGCTACAATGAGCAGTTCTTC. This translates into CASSPMVAGGYNEQFF.

The chain combines TRBV18 with TRBJ2-7; 8 bases align to TRBD1. The V and J ends lost 4 bases and 0 bases, in that order; junction bases with no gene match: 2. The CDR3 is made up of 14 amino acids. CDR1 KGHSH and CDR2 LQKENI come from the germline V gene. The CDR3, as DNA: TGTGCCAGCTCACGGGACAGGAACTCCTACGAGCAGTACTTC. It encodes CASSRDRNSYEQYF.

This sequence joins TRBV25-1 and TRBJ2-5; 11 nucleotides match TRBD2. Germline V gene lookup returns CDR1 MGHDK and CDR2 SYGVNS. CDR3 length: 15 amino acids. The V gene end was trimmed by 8 bases and the J gene end by 4 bases; junction bases not matched to a gene: 9. CDR3 residues: CASPSTLAGGETQYF. The CDR3 DNA is TGTGCCAGCCCTAGCACCCTAGCGGGAGGAGAGACCCAGTACTTC.

The chain carries TRBV2 and TRBJ2-7, with unresolved D. The CDR3 is made up of 13 amino acids. V gave up 4 bases and J gave up 6 bases, with 13 bases separating them. Looked up from germline, CDR1 is SNHLY and CDR2 is FYNNEI. In DNA form, the CDR3 reads TGTGCCAGCAGTGTTTCCCCCTCGGGCGAGCAGTACTTC. Its translation: CASSVSPSGEQYF.

This clone has only one observation. The chain carries TRBV27 and TRBJ1-2, with D perhaps TRBD1 (5 bases). The CDR3 has 18 amino acids. Germline CDR1 reads MNHEY; CDR2 reads SMNVEV (reference sequence). Trimming shortened V by 4 bases and J by 2 bases, and 23 bases separated the two germline ends. The CDR3 is CASSSSGGPARSNYGYTF. The CDR3 DNA follows: TGTGCCAGCAGTTCCTCGGGGGGACCCGCGAGGAGCAACTATGGCTACACCTTC.

This chain connects TRBV6-1 to TRBJ1-2; D is perhaps TRBD1 (6 bases). This CDR3 is built from 12 residues. V shed 9 bases and J shed 8 bases, with 16 bases lying between them. Germline V gene sequence: CDR1 MNHNS, CDR2 SASEGT. The CDR3 sequence is CASYSRGRGYTF. CDR3 in DNA: TGTGCCAGTTATAGCAGGGGCCGGGGCTACACCTTC.

The chain uses TRBV19 and TRBJ1-5; tentative D call: TRBD1 (5 bases). The CDR3 has 17 amino acids. V lost 5 bases to trimming and J lost 2 bases, with 19 bases between them. Germline-derived CDR1 and CDR2 are LNHDA and SQIVND (reference sequence). CDR3 nucleotide sequence: TGTGCCAGTAGTCCCCGAATACAGGTGGATGGCAATCAGCCCCAGCATTTT. Amino acid sequence: CASSPRIQVDGNQPQHF.

V gene TRBV5-1 combines with J gene TRBJ2-2; 7 positions match TRBD2. The germline CDR1 and CDR2 sequences are SGHRS and YFSETQ. The CDR3 is made up of 15 amino acids. The junction had 5 bases not matched to a gene; V was cut back by 6 bases and J by 0 bases. In DNA form, the CDR3 reads TGCGCCAGCAACCTAGCGGATTCGAACACCGGGGAGCTGTTTTTT. Its translation: CASNLADSNTGELFF.

V and J are TRBV7-9 and TRBJ2-7, with TRBD1 matching over 7 bases. Germline loops: CDR1 SEHNR, CDR2 FQNEAQ (reference sequence). The CDR3 has 17 residues. The V segment lost 4 bases and the J segment 3 bases; nucleotides outside the gene matches: 15. Here the CDR3 reads CASSSGTFGTDDYEQYF. The CDR3 coding sequence is TGTGCCAGCAGCTCCGGGACCTTCGGGACAGACGACTACGAGCAGTACTTC.

The rearrangement links TRBV6-4 to TRBJ2-1, with 9 nucleotides matching TRBD2. V shed 4 bases and J 5 bases; nucleotides not matched to a gene: 9. The CDR3 has 16 residues. Looked up from germline, CDR1 is MRHNA and CDR2 is SNTAGT. CDR3 sequence: CASSGGVAGGHNEQFF. CDR3 nucleotide sequence: TGTGCCAGCAGTGGGGGTGTCGCGGGAGGGCACAATGAGCAGTTCTTC.

V usage is TRBV27 and J usage is TRBJ2-3, with 9 bases fitting TRBD1. V lost 7 bases to trimming and J lost 6 bases; unmatched junction nucleotides: 11. The CDR3 loop spans 15 amino acids. CDR1 is MNHEY and CDR2 is SMNVEV in the germline V gene (reference sequence). The CDR3: CASTLTTGGADTQYF. CDR3 DNA sequence: TGTGCCAGCACTCTCACGACAGGGGGTGCGGATACGCAGTATTTT.

The chain has TRBV9 and TRBJ1-1; TRBD1 matches 7 bases. The V and J ends lost 0 bases and 3 bases, in that order; junction bases with no gene match: 11. There are 17 residues in the CDR3. Germline V lookup: CDR1 SGDLS, CDR2 YYNGEE. The chain's CDR3 is CASSVEGAGGEDTEAFF. The CDR3 coding sequence is TGTGCCAGCAGCGTAGAGGGGGCAGGTGGAGAGGACACTGAAGCTTTCTTT. Filled out from reference TRBV9 and TRBJ1-1, the complete variable domain reads DSGVTQTPKHLITATGQRVTLRCSPRSGDLSVYWYQQSLDQGLQFLIQYYNGEERAKGNILERFSAQQFPDLHSELNLSSLELGDSALYFCASSVEGAGGEDTEAFFGQGTRLTVV.

V usage is TRBV21-1 and J usage is TRBJ1-5; the table's TRBD1 call for D was not verified on the DNA. TRBV21-1 is tagged as a pseudogene. This CDR3 contains 15 residues. CDR3 amino acids: CASSKGQGNNQPQHF. The CDR3 DNA follows: TGTGCCAGCAGCAAGGGACAGGGGAACAATCAGCCCCAGCATTTT.

This sequence joins TRBV18 and TRBJ2-7, with a tentative D call TRBD1 (6 bases). CDR1 is KGHSH and CDR2 is LQKENI in the germline V gene. The CDR3 length is 14 residues. V gave up 2 bases and J gave up 7 bases, with 15 bases separating them. In nucleotides, the CDR3 is TGTGCCAGCTCACCAGTGGGACATGGCGGGGAGCAGTACTTC. Its protein is CASSPVGHGGEQYF.

V gene TRBV7-2 combines with J gene TRBJ1-1, with 7 bases lining up with TRBD1. Trimming removed 5 bases from V and 13 bases from J; junction bases left unmatched: 13. The CDR3 covers 13 residues. CDR1 is SGHTA and CDR2 is FQGNSA in the germline V gene. The CDR3 region is CASSPSPRDRGFF. The CDR3 nucleotides read TGTGCCAGCAGCCCAAGCCCCCGGGACAGAGGTTTCTTT.

The CDR3 region has the DNA TGTGCCGGGGGCCAGGGGGATGGCTACACCTTC. This encodes CAGGQGDGYTF. This chain joins TRBV30 and TRBJ1-2, with 7 bases identical to TRBD1. CDR1 GTSNPN and CDR2 SVGIG come from the germline V gene (reference sequence). This CDR3 has 11 residues. After removal of 8 bases from V and 6 bases from J, the junction contained 6 bases not matched to a gene.

The chain uses TRBV6-5 and TRBJ1-4; 7 bases are shared with TRBD1. With V trimmed by 2 bases and J by 8 bases, 8 bases remained unmatched. The CDR3 contains 15 residues. CDR1 is MNHEY and CDR2 is SVGAGI in the germline V gene. CDR3 DNA sequence: TGTGCCAGCAGTTACGAGACAGGGTTGTACGAAAAACTGTTTTTT. It specifies CASSYETGLYEKLFF.

The chain carries TRBV18 and TRBJ1-1; no definite D call. Germline V gene data show CDR1 as KGHSH and CDR2 as LQKENI. V gave up 2 bases and J gave up 0 bases, with 4 bases separating them. The CDR3 runs 13 residues. The DNA for the CDR3 is TGTGCCAGCTCACCAGTTATGAACACTGAAGCTTTCTTT. Translation: CASSPVMNTEAFF.

The chain links TRBV18 to TRBJ1-1; D remains ambiguous. This CDR3 contains 16 residues. The ends were cut back, 1 base at V and 1 base at J, with 13 bases in the middle. The germline CDR1 and CDR2 sequences are KGHSH and LQKENI. CDR3 coding DNA: TGTGCCAGCTCACCACGCCAGGCCCTCTCGAACACTGAAGCTTTCTTT. It specifies CASSPRQALSNTEAFF.

The gene calls are TRBV6-5 and TRBJ1-2, with D possibly TRBD1 on 5 matching bases. Trimming took 0 bases from V and 6 from J, leaving 14 bases between them. This CDR3 region has 15 residues. Germline values: CDR1 MNHEY, CDR2 SVGAGI. The CDR3 loop reads CASSYSTQERDGYTF. The DNA for the CDR3 is TGTGCCAGCAGTTACTCGACACAGGAAAGAGATGGCTACACCTTC.

CDR3 protein: CASSLTSATYNEQFF. The DNA of the CDR3 is TGCGCCAGCAGCCTCACTAGCGCTACCTACAATGAGCAGTTCTTC. The gene calls are TRBV4-1 and TRBJ2-1, with 7 bases aligning to TRBD2. Trimming at V came to 4 bases and at J to 2 bases, leaving 5 bases not matched to a gene. The CDR3 has 15 residues. Per germline, CDR1 MGHRA and CDR2 YSYEKL.

J is TRBJ2-3 and V is TRBV4-1; a weak D match, TRBD2 (5 bases). The length of the CDR3 is 16 residues. Germline CDR1 is MGHRA and CDR2 is YSYEKL. Trimming left V 1 base short and J 6 bases short, with 17 bases between. DNA for the CDR3: TGCGCCAGCAGCCAAGCTGGGCTAGGACTCGTGGATACGCAGTATTTT. Translated: CASSQAGLGLVDTQYF.

The rearrangement uses TRBV4-1 and TRBJ1-1, with unresolved D. The CDR3 spans 13 residues. Trimming left V 3 bases short and J 7 bases short, with 12 bases between. The germline V gene has CDR1 MGHRA and CDR2 YSYEKL. CDR3 bases: TGCGCCAGCAGCCAGAAGGAGCAGATTGAAGCTTTCTTT. Amino acid sequence: CASSQKEQIEAFF.